These T cell receptor beta chains were read from a single sample in a study of cytomegalovirus exposure and HLA in healthy donors. Method: immunoSEQ multiplex PCR; TCRdb's copy keeps in-frame clones and lacks some. This sample has 100,000 to 150,000 clones, with 70% to 85% found just once. Sample: PBMCs. Source of these receptors: a woman aged 45-65 years in good health and CMV-seropositive. CDR3s include the opening cysteine and the closing phenylalanine or tryptophan. D genes are given only for firm matches. For some rows the clone size is stated as once, few or many, or as a class when expanded; others skip it.

D: TRBD1; J: TRBJ2-1; V: TRBV5-1; size: -; CDR3: CASSRGQRISYNEQFF; DNA: TGCGCCAGCAGCAGGGGACAGCGTATCTCCTACAATGAGCAGTTCTTC
D: -; J: TRBJ2-3; V: TRBV5-8; size: -; CDR3: CASSPLTGIDTQYF; DNA: TGTGCCAGCAGCCCGCTTACAGGGATCGATACGCAGTATTTT
D: -; J: TRBJ1-3; V: TRBV23-1; size: once; CDR3: CASSQGGNLSGNTIYF; DNA: TGCGCCAGCAGTCAAGGCGGCAATCTCTCTGGAAACACCATATATTTT
D: TRBD2; J: TRBJ2-3; V: TRBV28; size: few; CDR3: CASSSGLALVKADTQYF; DNA: TGTGCCAGCAGTTCAGGACTAGCCCTGGTGAAAGCAGATACGCAGTATTTT
D: -; J: TRBJ1-1; V: TRBV5-1; size: -; CDR3: CASSLAGNTEAFF; DNA: TGCGCCAGCAGCTTGGCAGGGAACACTGAAGCTTTCTTT
D: -; J: TRBJ2-5; V: TRBV27; size: -; CDR3: CASSYSGGETQYF; DNA: TGTGCCAGCAGTTATTCGGGTGGGGAGACCCAGTACTTC
D: -; J: TRBJ1-2; V: TRBV7-8; size: -; CDR3: CASSSTPYGYTF; DNA: TGTGCCAGCAGCTCTACTCCCTATGGCTACACCTTC
D: TRBD1; J: TRBJ1-1; V: TRBV4-2; size: -; CDR3: CASSQQTGVATEAFF; DNA: TGTGCCAGCAGCCAGCAGACAGGGGTCGCCACTGAAGCTTTCTTT
D: -; J: TRBJ1-3; V: TRBV2; size: -; CDR3: CASSHGVLSGNTIYF; DNA: TGTGCCAGCAGCCACGGGGTTCTTTCTGGAAACACCATATATTTT
D: -; J: TRBJ1-1; V: TRBV2; size: -; CDR3: CASKGLGSEAFF; DNA: TGTGCCAGCAAGGGACTGGGGTCTGAAGCTTTCTTT
D: TRBD1; J: TRBJ2-5; V: TRBV19; size: -; CDR3: CASSPRDRGQETQYF; DNA: TGTGCCAGTAGTCCTAGGGACAGGGGCCAAGAGACCCAGTACTTC
D: TRBD1; J: TRBJ1-3; V: TRBV30; size: few; CDR3: CAWGTPGQEGNTIYF; DNA: TGTGCCTGGGGCACTCCGGGACAGGAAGGGAACACCATATATTTT
D: -; J: TRBJ2-1; V: TRBV27; size: -; CDR3: CASSLQISHNEQFF; DNA: TGTGCCAGCAGTTTACAGATCTCCCACAATGAGCAGTTCTTC
D: TRBD2; J: TRBJ2-1; V: TRBV10-3; size: -; CDR3: CAISEEGTSGRNEQFF; DNA: TGTGCCATCAGTGAGGAAGGGACTAGCGGGAGGAATGAGCAGTTCTTC
D: -; J: TRBJ1-2; V: TRBV14; size: -; CDR3: CASSRDGFYGYTF; DNA: TGTGCCAGCAGCCGAGACGGGTTCTATGGCTACACCTTC
D: -; J: TRBJ2-5; V: TRBV6-1; size: few; CDR3: CASKGVEETQYF; DNA: TGTGCCAGCAAGGGGGTAGAAGAGACCCAGTACTTC
D: -; J: TRBJ1-6; V: TRBV25-1; size: -; CDR3: CASSESGSPLHF; DNA: TGTGCCAGCAGTGAATCAGGTTCACCCCTCCACTTT
D: -; J: TRBJ1-2; V: TRBV5-1; size: -; CDR3: CASSLGLRGAAGYTF; DNA: TGCGCCAGCAGCTTGGGGCTGCGGGGGGCTGCTGGCTACACCTTC
D: TRBD1; J: TRBJ1-4; V: TRBV29-1; size: few; CDR3: CSVVTGFSTNEKLFF; DNA: TGCAGCGTTGTGACAGGGTTTTCAACTAATGAAAAACTGTTTTTT
D: -; J: TRBJ1-5; V: TRBV5-8; size: few; CDR3: CASSLQDNQPQHF; DNA: TGTGCCAGCAGCTTACAAGACAATCAGCCCCAGCATTTT